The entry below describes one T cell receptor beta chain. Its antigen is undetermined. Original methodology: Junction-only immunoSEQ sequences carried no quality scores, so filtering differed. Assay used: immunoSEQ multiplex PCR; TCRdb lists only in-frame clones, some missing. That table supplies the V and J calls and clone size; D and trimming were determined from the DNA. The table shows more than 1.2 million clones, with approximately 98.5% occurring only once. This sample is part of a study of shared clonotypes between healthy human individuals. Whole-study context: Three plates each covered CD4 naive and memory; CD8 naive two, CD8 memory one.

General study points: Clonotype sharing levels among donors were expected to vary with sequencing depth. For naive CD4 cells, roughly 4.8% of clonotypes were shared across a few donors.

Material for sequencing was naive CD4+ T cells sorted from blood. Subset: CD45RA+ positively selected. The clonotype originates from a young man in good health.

CDR3 amino acids: CASSWSRDSYGYTF. For the CDR3, the DNA is TGTGCCAGCAGCTGGTCGAGGGACAGCTATGGCTACACCTTC. The chain links TRBV7-2 to TRBJ1-2, with 7 positions matching TRBD1. The V segment lost 4 bases and the J segment 4 bases; nucleotides outside the gene matches: 6. CDR3 length: 14 amino acids. Per germline, CDR1 SGHTA and CDR2 FQGNSA.